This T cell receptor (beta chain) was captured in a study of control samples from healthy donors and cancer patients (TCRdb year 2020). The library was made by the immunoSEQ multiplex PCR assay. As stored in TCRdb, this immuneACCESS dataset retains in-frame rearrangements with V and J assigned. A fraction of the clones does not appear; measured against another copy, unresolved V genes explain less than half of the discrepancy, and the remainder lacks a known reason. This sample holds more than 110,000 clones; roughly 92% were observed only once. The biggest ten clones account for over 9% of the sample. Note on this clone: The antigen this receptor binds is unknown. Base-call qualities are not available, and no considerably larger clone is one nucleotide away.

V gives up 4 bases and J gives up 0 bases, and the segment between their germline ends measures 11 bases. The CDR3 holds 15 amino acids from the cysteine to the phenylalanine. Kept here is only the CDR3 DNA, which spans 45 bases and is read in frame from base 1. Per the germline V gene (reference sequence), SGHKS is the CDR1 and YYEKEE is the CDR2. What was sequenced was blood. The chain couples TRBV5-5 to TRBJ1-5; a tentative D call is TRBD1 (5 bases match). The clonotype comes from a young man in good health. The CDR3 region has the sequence CASSPREYSNQPQHF. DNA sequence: TGTGCCAGCAGCCCCAGGGAGTATAGCAATCAGCCCCAGCATTTT.